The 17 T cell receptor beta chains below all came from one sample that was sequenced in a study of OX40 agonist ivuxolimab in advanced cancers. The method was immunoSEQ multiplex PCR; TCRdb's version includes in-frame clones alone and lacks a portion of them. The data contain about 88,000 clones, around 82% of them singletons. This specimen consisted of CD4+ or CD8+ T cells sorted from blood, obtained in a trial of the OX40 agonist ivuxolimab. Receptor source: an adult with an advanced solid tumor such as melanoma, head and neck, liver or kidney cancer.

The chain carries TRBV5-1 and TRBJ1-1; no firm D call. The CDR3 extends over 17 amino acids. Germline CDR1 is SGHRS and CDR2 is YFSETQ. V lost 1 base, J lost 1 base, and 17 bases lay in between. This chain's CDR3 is CASSLIPVGQTNTEAFF. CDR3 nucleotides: TGCGCCAGCAGCTTGATTCCGGTCGGGCAGACGAACACTGAAGCTTTCTTT.

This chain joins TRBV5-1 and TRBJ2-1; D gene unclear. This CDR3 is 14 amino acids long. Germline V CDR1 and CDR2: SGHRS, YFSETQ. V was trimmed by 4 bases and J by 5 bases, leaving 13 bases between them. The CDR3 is CASSPTVRDNEQFF. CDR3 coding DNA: TGCGCCAGCAGCCCTACCGTCCGGGACAATGAGCAGTTCTTC.

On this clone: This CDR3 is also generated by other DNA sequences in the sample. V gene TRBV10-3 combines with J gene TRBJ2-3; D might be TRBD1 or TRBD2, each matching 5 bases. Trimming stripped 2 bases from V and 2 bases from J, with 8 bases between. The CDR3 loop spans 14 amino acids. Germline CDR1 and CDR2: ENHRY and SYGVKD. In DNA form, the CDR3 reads TGTGCCATCAGTGAGGGGGGTGACACAGATACGCAGTATTTT. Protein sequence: CAISEGGDTDTQYF.

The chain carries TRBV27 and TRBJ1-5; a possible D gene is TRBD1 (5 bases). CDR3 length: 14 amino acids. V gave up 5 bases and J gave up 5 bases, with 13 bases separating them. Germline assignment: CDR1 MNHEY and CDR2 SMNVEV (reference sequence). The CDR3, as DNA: TGTGCCAGCAGTGTCATTCAGGGATATCAGCCCCAGCATTTT. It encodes CASSVIQGYQPQHF.

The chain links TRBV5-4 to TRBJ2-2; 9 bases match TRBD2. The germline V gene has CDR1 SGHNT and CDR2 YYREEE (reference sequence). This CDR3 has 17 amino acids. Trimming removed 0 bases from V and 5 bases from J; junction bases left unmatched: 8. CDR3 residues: CASSLEVSGRSTGELFF. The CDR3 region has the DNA TGTGCCAGCAGCTTGGAGGTGAGCGGGAGGTCTACCGGGGAGCTGTTTTTT.

The CDR3 reads CASTGYDEQFF. In DNA, the CDR3 is TGTGCCAGTACAGGGTATGATGAGCAGTTCTTC. V usage is TRBV7-9 and J usage is TRBJ2-1, with TRBD1 as a possible D gene (6 bases). The CDR3 covers 11 residues. V was shortened by 9 bases and J by 8 bases, with 11 bases between the two germline ends. Germline V CDR1 and CDR2: SEHNR, FQNEAQ (reference sequence). Full variable domain (rest looked up from reference TRBV7-9 and TRBJ2-1): DTGVSQNPRHKITKRGQNVTFRCDPISEHNRLYWYRQTLGQGPEFLTYFQNEAQLEKSRLLSDRFSAERPKGSFSTLEIQRTEQGDSAMYLCASTGYDEQFFGPGTRLTVL.

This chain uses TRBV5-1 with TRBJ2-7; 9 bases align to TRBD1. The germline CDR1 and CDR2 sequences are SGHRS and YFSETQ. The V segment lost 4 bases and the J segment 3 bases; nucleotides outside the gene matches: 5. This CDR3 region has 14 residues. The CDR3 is CASSLPGQGYEQYF. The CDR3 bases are TGCGCCAGCAGCCTTCCGGGACAGGGCTACGAGCAGTACTTC.

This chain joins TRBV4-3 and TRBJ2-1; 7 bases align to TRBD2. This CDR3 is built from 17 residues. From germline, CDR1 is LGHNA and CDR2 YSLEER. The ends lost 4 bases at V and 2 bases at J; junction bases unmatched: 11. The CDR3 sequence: CASSPQRLADAYNEQFF. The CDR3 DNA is TGCGCCAGCAGCCCCCAAAGGCTAGCGGACGCCTACAATGAGCAGTTCTTC.

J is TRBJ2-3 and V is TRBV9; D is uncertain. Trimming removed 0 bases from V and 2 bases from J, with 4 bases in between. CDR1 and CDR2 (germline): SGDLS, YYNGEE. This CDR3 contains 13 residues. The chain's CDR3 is CASSVAPTDTQYF. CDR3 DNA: TGTGCCAGCAGCGTAGCTCCCACAGATACGCAGTATTTT.

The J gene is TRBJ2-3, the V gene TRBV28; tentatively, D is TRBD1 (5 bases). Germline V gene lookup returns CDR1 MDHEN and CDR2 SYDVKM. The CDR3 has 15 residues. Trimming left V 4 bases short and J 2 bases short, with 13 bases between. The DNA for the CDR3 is TGTGCCAGCAGTTCCCCCAGGGTTACCACAGATACGCAGTATTTT. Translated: CASSSPRVTTDTQYF. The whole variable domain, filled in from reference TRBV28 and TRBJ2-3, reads DVKVTQSSRYLVKRTGEKVFLECVQDMDHENMFWYRQDPGLGLRLIYFSYDVKMKEKGDIPEGYSVSREKKERFSLILESASTNQTSMYLCASSSPRVTTDTQYFGPGTRLTVL.

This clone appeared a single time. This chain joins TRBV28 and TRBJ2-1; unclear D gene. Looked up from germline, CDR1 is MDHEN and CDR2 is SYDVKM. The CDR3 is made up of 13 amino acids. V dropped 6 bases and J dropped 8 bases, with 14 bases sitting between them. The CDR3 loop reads CASSSQEWYEQFF. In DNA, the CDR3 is TGTGCCAGCAGCTCCCAGGAGTGGTATGAGCAGTTCTTC.

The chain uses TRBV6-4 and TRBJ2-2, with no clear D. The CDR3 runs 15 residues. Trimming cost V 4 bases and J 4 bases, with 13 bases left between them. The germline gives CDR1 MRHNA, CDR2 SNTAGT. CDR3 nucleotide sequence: TGTGCCAGCAGTGCTAGATTTCCAGCCACCGGGGAGCTGTTTTTT. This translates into CASSARFPATGELFF.

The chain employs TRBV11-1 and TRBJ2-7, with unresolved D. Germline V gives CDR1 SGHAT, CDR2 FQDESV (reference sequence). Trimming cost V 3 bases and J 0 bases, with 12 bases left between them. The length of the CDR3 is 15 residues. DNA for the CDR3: TGTGCCAGCAGCTTGTCTTACGGCAACTCCTACGAGCAGTACTTC. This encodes CASSLSYGNSYEQYF.

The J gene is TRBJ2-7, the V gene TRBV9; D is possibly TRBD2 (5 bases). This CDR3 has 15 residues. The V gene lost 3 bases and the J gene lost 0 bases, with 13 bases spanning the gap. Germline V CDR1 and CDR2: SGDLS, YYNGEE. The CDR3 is CASSADGLNSYEQYF. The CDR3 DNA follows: TGTGCCAGCAGCGCCGATGGACTGAACTCCTACGAGCAGTACTTC.

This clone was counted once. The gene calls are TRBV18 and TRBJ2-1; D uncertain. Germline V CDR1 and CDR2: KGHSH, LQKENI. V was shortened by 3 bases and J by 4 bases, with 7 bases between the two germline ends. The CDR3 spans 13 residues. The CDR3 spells CASSPLGYNEQFF. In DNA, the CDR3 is TGTGCCAGCTCACCCCTTGGATACAATGAGCAGTTCTTC.

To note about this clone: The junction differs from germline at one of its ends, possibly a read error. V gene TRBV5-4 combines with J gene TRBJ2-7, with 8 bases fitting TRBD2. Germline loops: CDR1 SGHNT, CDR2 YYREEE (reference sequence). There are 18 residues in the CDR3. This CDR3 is CASSQEPSTGTRSYEQYF. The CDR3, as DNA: TGCGCCAGCAGCCAAGAACCCTCTACCGGGACTAGGTCCTACGAGCAGTACTTC.

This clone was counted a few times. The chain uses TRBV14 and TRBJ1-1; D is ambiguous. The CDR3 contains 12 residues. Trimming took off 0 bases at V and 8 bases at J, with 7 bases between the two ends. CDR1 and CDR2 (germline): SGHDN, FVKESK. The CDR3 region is CASSQDLGEAFF. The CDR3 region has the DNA TGTGCCAGCAGCCAAGATCTAGGGGAAGCTTTCTTT.